This T cell receptor (beta chain) is drawn from a study of cytomegalovirus exposure and HLA in healthy donors (dated by TCRdb to the late 2010s). Regarding the complete study: A later analysis indicated that the 95 to 150 validation repertoires were generated on the platform also employed for the 666 repertoires of the first cohort. The study aimed to test whether cataloging public T cell receptors could reveal signatures of past pathogen exposure. Along with the 666-subject first cohort, a separate validation cohort of 120 different subjects was used. To predict cytomegalovirus infection status, the study brought together high-throughput TCR immunosequencing, statistical association of individual TCRs with disease status, and machine learning. Findings and caveats that apply to the study as a whole: The validation cohort had no HLA typing available for a later analysis, so co-occurrence within that cohort was assessed over all 120 or so repertoires. Most TCR sequences were seen in very few donors, while some public TCRs were found in many individuals. A few of the identified cytomegalovirus-associated TCR beta chains were confirmed in vitro to be specific for cytomegalovirus antigens. In a later analysis, TCRs clustered in the first cohort were found to also tend to co-occur in the 120 or so validation repertoires, with approximately 94% of cluster scores above 0. The authors suggested that the approach could potentially be extended to other disease states and immunological phenotypes. The study gave a list of 150 to 200 TCR beta chains associated with cytomegalovirus. Cytomegalovirus status was reported to be diagnosed by the classifier with high specificity and sensitivity in both the original and validation cohorts.

Library preparation used the immunoSEQ multiplex PCR assay. As for the original processing: A statistical classification framework was built for diagnosing cytomegalovirus status from the catalog of TCR beta chain sequences. As stored in TCRdb, this immuneACCESS dataset retains in-frame rearrangements with V and J assigned. A fraction of the clones does not appear; measured against another copy, unresolved V genes explain less than half of the discrepancy, and the remainder lacks a known reason. V and J calls and clone size are those listed in that table; D and trimming were worked out from the DNA. The sample includes 200,000 to 300,000 clones, with around 85% observed a single time. Clones ranked in the top ten supply around 1.2% of the sample. Counted from cysteine to phenylalanine, this CDR3 has 16 amino acids. Only the CDR3 DNA stays, 48 bases, in frame from base 1. According to the germline V gene, CDR1 reads SGHVS and CDR2 reads FQNEAQ. Compared with germline, V lacks 1 base and J lacks 4 bases; bases without a gene match: 5.

Separate from the approximately 670-subject first cohort, the validation cohort of roughly 120 subjects was the group to which the donors belonged. Comments on this clone: This receptor's antigen is unknown. No much larger clonotype is one base removed from it; base qualities were not supplied.

Recombination connected TRBV7-8 to TRBJ2-2; TRBD2 agrees with 8 junctional bases. The receptor's source is a woman aged 25 to 39 in good health and CMV-seropositive. The sample was PBMCs. This receptor carries the CDR3 CASSLDGRGGTGELFF. The DNA sequence reads TGTGCCAGCAGCTTAGACGGGAGGGGGGGCACCGGGGAGCTGTTTTTT.